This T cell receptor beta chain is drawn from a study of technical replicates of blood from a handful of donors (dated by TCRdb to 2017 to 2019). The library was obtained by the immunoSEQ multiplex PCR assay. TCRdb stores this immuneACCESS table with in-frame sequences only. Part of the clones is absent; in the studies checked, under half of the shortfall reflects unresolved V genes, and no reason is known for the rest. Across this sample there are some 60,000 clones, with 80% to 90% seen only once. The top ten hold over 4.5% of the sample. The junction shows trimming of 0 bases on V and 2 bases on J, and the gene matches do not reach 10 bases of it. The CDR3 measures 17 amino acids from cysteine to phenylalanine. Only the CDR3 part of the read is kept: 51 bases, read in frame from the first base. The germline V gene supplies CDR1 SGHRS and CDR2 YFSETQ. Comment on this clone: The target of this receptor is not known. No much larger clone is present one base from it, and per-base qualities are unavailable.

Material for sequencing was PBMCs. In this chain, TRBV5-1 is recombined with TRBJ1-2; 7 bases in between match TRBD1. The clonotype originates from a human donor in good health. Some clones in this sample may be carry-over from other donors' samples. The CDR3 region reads CASSLVSGTAKNYGYTF. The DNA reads TGCGCCAGCAGCTTGGTGTCCGGGACAGCCAAGAACTATGGCTACACCTTC.